Shown below are 10 T cell receptor beta chains from a single sample sequenced in a study of blood T cell repertoires in COVID-19. Assay used: immunoSEQ multiplex PCR; TCRdb lists only in-frame clones, some missing. The sample yields over 130,000 clones, 80% to 85% seen once. The sample was peripheral blood. The receptors come from a woman of 80 years or more with acute or convalescent COVID-19.

This clone was seen once. This chain connects TRBV19 to TRBJ1-2, with 12 bases matching TRBD1. Trimming removed 7 bases from V and 8 bases from J; junction bases left unmatched: 11. CDR1 is LNHDA and CDR2 is SQIVND in the germline V gene (reference sequence). This CDR3 has 15 amino acids. For the CDR3, the DNA is TGTGCCAGTACCGACCCGGGACAGGGGGCCGGCGGCTACACCTTC. Translated: CASTDPGQGAGGYTF.

This sequence joins TRBV30 and TRBJ2-1; D is unclear. Between the trimmed V and J ends, which lost 0 bases and 7 bases, there was a span of 4 bases. There are 11 residues in the CDR3. Per the germline V gene, CDR1 is GTSNPN and CDR2 is SVGIG (reference sequence). CDR3 sequence (DNA): TGTGCCTGGAGTGTACTAAATGAGCAGTTCTTC. This gives the protein CAWSVLNEQFF.

The J gene is TRBJ2-1, the V gene TRBV4-2; D call uncertain. This CDR3 is 13 amino acids long. V gave up 0 bases and J gave up 10 bases, with 10 bases separating them. In germline, CDR1 is LGHNA, CDR2 YNFKEQ. CDR3 sequence: CASSQEDVREQFF. In DNA form, the CDR3 reads TGTGCCAGCAGCCAAGAAGATGTCAGAGAGCAGTTCTTC.

The rearrangement joins TRBV2 to TRBJ2-7; 8 nucleotides match TRBD1. Germline V gives CDR1 SNHLY, CDR2 FYNNEI. The CDR3 consists of 15 residues. Trimming took 8 bases from V and 3 from J; bases not matched to a gene: 12. The CDR3 sequence: CASERGQGTLYEQYF. CDR3 coding DNA: TGTGCCAGCGAAAGAGGACAGGGAACCCTCTACGAGCAGTACTTC.

The chain joins TRBV3-1 (or the pseudogene TRBV3-2) to TRBJ2-7, with 8 nucleotides matching TRBD2. J lost 5 bases, V lost 4 bases, and 4 bases had no gene match. CDR1 and CDR2 (germline): LGHDT, YNNKEL (reference sequence). CDR3 length equals 13 residues. CDR3 protein: CASSLRGGDEQYF. The CDR3 DNA is TGTGCCAGCAGCCTCCGGGGGGGGGACGAGCAGTACTTC.

J is TRBJ1-3 and V is TRBV29-1, with TRBD1 matching over 8 bases. Losses at the gene ends were 4 bases for V and 3 bases for J; bases not matched to a gene: 5. The CDR3 is 14 amino acids. Germline V gene data show CDR1 as SQVTM and CDR2 as ANQGSEA. CDR3 sequence (DNA): TGCAGCGTTGTTGCAGGGGGCGGTGGAAACACCATATATTTT. It translates to CSVVAGGGGNTIYF.

The genes are TRBV5-1 and TRBJ1-2, with D possibly matching TRBD1 (6 bases). V lost 4 bases and J lost 12, with 19 bases in between. The CDR3 consists of 13 residues. In germline, CDR1 is SGHRS, CDR2 YFSETQ. Here the CDR3 DNA reads TGCGCCAGCAGCCCGGACAGCTATGGCTCAAACACCTTC. Amino acid sequence: CASSPDSYGSNTF.

The V gene is TRBV5-1, the J gene TRBJ1-2, with D possibly matching TRBD1 (5 bases). The CDR3 is made up of 15 amino acids. CDR1 is SGHRS and CDR2 is YFSETQ in the germline V gene. Trimming removed 0 bases from V and 2 bases from J, with 11 bases in between. CDR3 residues: CASSLVSGPNYGYTF. In DNA, the CDR3 is TGCGCCAGCAGCTTGGTTTCAGGGCCCAACTATGGCTACACCTTC.

The V and J genes are TRBV9 and TRBJ2-3, with a tentative D call TRBD1 (6 bases). Germline V CDR1 and CDR2: SGDLS, YYNGEE. CDR3 size: 13 residues. The V end was cut by 2 bases, the J end by 7 bases, with 11 bases between. The CDR3 region has the DNA TGTGCCAGCAGCGTGCCAGGGGCTCATACGCAGTATTTT. Amino acid sequence: CASSVPGAHTQYF.

This clone has just one count. This chain connects TRBV6-5 to TRBJ2-1; 13 bases are shared with TRBD2. With 6 bases clipped from V and 9 bases from J, the junction kept 8 bases outside the gene matches. Germline V gives CDR1 MNHEY, CDR2 SVGAGI. The CDR3 is 15 residues long. CDR3 coding DNA: TGTGCCAGCAGCCTCACTAGCGGGGGGGCTGGTGAGCAGTTCTTC. This codes for CASSLTSGGAGEQFF.